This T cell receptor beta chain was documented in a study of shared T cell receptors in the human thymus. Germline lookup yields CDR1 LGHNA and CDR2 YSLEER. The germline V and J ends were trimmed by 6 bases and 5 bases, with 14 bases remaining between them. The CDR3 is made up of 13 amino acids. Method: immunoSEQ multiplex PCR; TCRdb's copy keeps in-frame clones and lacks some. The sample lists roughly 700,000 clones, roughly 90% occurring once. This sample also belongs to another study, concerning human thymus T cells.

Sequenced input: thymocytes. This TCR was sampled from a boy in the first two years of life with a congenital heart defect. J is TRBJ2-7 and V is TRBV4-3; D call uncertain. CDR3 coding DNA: TGCGCCAGCAGTCACGGTCTTCTCCACGAGCAGTACTTC. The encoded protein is CASSHGLLHEQYF.